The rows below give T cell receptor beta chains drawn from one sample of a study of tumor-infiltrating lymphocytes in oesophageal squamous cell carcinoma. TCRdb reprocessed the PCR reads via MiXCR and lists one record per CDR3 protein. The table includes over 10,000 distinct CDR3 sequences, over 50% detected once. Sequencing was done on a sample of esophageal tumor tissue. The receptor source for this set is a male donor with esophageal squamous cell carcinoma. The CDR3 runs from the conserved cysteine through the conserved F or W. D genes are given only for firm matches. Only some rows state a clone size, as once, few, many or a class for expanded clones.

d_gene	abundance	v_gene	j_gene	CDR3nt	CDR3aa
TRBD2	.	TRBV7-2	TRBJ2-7	TGTGCCAGCAGCTTAGTTGAGGGAGGGCGCTACGAGCAGTACTTC	CASSLVEGGRYEQYF
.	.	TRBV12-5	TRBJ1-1	TGTGCTAGTAAGATGAACACTGAAGCTTTCTTT	CASKMNTEAFF
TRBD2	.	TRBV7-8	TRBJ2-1	TGTGCCAGCAGCTTCCAGCGGGGTACCTACAATGAGCAGTTCTTC	CASSFQRGTYNEQFF
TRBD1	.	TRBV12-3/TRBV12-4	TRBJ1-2	TGTGCCAGCAGTTTGGGCAGGGGGTATGGCTACACCTTC	CASSLGRGYGYTF
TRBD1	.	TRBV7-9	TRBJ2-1	TGTGCCAGCAGCTCAAACAGGGGGCTGGGCAATGAGCAGTTCTTC	CASSSNRGLGNEQFF
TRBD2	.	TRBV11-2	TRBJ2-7	TGTGCCAGCAGCTTGTGGGGAGCGGGGGAGCAGTACTTC	CASSLWGAGEQYF
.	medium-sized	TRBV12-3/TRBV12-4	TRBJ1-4	TGTGCCAGCAGTTGGGGCAGGGAACTTGCAACTAATGAAAAACTGTTTTTT	CASSWGRELATNEKLFF
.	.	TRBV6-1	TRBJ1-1	TGTGCCAGCAGTGCGACAGGGAACACTGAAGCTTTCTTT	CASSATGNTEAFF
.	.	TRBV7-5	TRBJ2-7	.	CISVPEARPWQGRFAETQYF
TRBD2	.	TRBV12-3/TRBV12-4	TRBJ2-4	TGTGCCAGCAGCTCAAGCGGGAGCACAGATACGCAGTACTTC	CASSSSGSTDTQYF
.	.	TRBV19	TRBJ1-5	TGTGCCAGTAGTATTTGGGGAATGGGCAATCAGCCCCAGCATTTT	CASSIWGMGNQPQHF
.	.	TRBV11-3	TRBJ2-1	TGTGCCAGCAGCTTAGGCCGCAGAGATGAGCAGTTCTTC	CASSLGRRDEQFF
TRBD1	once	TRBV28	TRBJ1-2	TGTGCCAGCAGTCTCCCGGGACAGGGGTTAGGGGATGGCTACACCTTC	CASSLPGQGLGDGYTF
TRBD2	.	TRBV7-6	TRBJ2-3	TGTGCCAGCAGCTCAATAGCGGGAGCAATAGATACGCAGTATTTT	CASSSIAGAIDTQYF
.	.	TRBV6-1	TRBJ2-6	TGTGCCAGCAGTGAAGTGGGCCTCTCTGGGGCCAACGTCCTGACTTTC	CASSEVGLSGANVLTF
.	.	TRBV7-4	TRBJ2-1	TGTGCCAGCAGCTTAGGGTTCTCTAATGAGCAGTTCTTC	CASSLGFSNEQFF
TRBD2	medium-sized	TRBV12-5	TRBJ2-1	TGTGCTAGTGGTCCGTCCGGGAGGCAGAGCTCCTACAATGAGCAGTTCTTC	CASGPSGRQSSYNEQFF
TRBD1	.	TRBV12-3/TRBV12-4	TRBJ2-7	TGTGCCAGCAGTACACAGGGGGCGAGTAGCCACGAGCAGTACTTC	CASSTQGASSHEQYF
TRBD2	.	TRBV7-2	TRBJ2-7	TGTGCCAGCAGCTTATCTAGCGGGAGAGGTAGCTACGAGCAGTACTTC	CASSLSSGRGSYEQYF
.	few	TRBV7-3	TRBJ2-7	TGTGCCAGCAGCTTCGACGGCTACGAGCAGTACTTC	CASSFDGYEQYF
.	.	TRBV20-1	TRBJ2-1	TGCAGTGTTATGCCCGATGGAGGTCATACCTACAATGAGCAGTTCTTC	CSVMPDGGHTYNEQFF
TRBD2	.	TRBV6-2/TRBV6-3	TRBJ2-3	TGTGCCAGCACAAGACTAGCGGGAGGATTAAATACGCAGTATTTT	CASTRLAGGLNTQYF
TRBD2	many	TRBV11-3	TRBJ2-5	TGTGCCAGCAGCCCCATACTAGCGGGAGATAGGGGAGAGACCCAGTACTTC	CASSPILAGDRGETQYF
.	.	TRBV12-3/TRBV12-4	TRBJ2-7	TGTGCCAGCAGTTTCAGATATGAGGCCTACGAGCAGTACTTC	CASSFRYEAYEQYF
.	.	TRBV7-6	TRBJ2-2	TGTGCCAGCAGTATGGAACCCTTGGCCGGGGAGCTGTTTTTT	CASSMEPLAGELFF
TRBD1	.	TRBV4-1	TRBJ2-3	TGCGCCAGCAGCCAAGAGGGACAGGGACGGACAGATACGCAGTATTTT	CASSQEGQGRTDTQYF
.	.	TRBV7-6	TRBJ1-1	TGTGCCAGCAGCTTAGAACCGAGGGGCAGAGAAGCTTTCTTT	CASSLEPRGREAFF
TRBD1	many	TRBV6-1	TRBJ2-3	TGTGCCAGCAGTGAAAGTCAGGGGGTTAATACGCAGTATTTT	CASSESQGVNTQYF
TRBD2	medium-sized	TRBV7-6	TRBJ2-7	TGTGCCAGCAGCCTCGTCCCGGGACTAGCGGGGAAATCCTACGAGCAGTACTTC	CASSLVPGLAGKSYEQYF
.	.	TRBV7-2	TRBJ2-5	TGTGCCAGCAGTTCGACCCGTGGGGGTGTGACCCAGTACTTC	CASSSTRGGVTQYF
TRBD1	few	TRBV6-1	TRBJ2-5	TGTGCCAGCAGAACCGGGACAGAAGAGACCCAGTACTTC	CASRTGTEETQYF
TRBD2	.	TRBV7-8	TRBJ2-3	TGTGCCAGCAGCTTGGAGACTAGCGGCCCAAGCACAGATACGCAGTATTTT	CASSLETSGPSTDTQYF
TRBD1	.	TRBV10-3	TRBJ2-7	TGTGCCATCAGTGGCGGACAGGGGATTAACCACGAGCAGTACTTC	CAISGGQGINHEQYF
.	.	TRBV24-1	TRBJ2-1	TGTGCCACCAGTGCCCTAGCTGAGAACTACAATGAGCAGTTCTTC	CATSALAENYNEQFF
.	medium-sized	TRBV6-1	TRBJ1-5	TGTGCCAGCAGGACAATAGGGTACAATCAGCCCCAGCATTTT	CASRTIGYNQPQHF
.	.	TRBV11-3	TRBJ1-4	TGTGCCAGCAGCTTAGGGGAATTT	CASSLGEF
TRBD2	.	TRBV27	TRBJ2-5	TGTGCCAGCACTTCCGGGACTAGCGGGAGAGGCACCGGGGAGCTGTACTTC	CASTSGTSGRGTGELYF
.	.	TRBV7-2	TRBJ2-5	TGTGCCAGCAGCTTCGGCGATCCAGAGACCCAGTACTTC	CASSFGDPETQYF
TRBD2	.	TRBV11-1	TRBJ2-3	TGTGCCAGCAGCTTAGGGACTAGCTCAGATACGCAGTATTTT	CASSLGTSSDTQYF
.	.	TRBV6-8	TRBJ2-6	TGTGCCAGCAGTTACTCGTGGGTGGGGGGCTCTGGGGCCAACGTCCTGACTTTC	CASSYSWVGGSGANVLTF
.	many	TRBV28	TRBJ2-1	TGTGCCAGCAGTCAAAATAATTCACCCCTCCACTTC	CASSQNNSPLHF
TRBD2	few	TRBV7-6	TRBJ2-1	TGTGCTAGCAGCTTATTTAGCGGGAGTTACAATGAGCAGTTCTTC	CASSLFSGSYNEQFF
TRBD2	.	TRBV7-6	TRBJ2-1	TGTGCTAGCAGCTTAGGAGTAGCGGGAGGCCCGGGTGAGCAGTTCTTC	CASSLGVAGGPGEQFF
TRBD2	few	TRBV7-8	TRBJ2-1	TGTGCCAGCAGCGTTAGCGGGGGGCAGTTCTTC	CASSVSGGQFF
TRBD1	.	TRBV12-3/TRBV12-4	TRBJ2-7	TGTGCCAGCAGTCTCGGACAGGGCCGGTCACCCCTCCACTTC	CASSLGQGRSPLHF
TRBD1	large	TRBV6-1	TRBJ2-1	TGTGCCAGCAGCTTAGAATACAGGGGGGCGAGTGAGCAGTTCTTC	CASSLEYRGASEQFF
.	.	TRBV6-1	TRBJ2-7	TGTGCCAGCAGTGAAACCAGGGGTGTTGGCTACGAGCAGTACTTC	CASSETRGVGYEQYF
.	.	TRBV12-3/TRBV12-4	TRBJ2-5	TGTGCCAGCATTCTCAATGAGCAGTACTTC	CASILNEQYF
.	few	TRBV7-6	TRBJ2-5	TGTGCCAGCAGCTTATCTTTGGGCCGCGAAGAGACCCAGTACTTC	CASSLSLGREETQYF
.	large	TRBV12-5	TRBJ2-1	TGTGCTAGTGGTTCCGCCTTAGCGGACCGGGTCTCCTACAATGAGCAGTTCTTC	CASGSALADRVSYNEQFF
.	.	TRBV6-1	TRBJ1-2	TGTGCCAGCAGCTATTCCGGGACAATAACATATGGCTACACCTTC	CASSYSGTITYGYTF
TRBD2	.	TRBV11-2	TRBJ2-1	TGTGCCAGCAGGCGGGGGGCGGGAGGGCCTAATGAGCAGTTCTTC	CASRRGAGGPNEQFF
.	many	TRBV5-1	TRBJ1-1	TGCGCCAGCAGCTTGGACGGACGGATGAACACTGAAGCTTTCTTT	CASSLDGRMNTEAFF
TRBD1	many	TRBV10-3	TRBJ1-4	TGTGCCATCAGTGCGGGACAGGGGAGGACTAATGAAAAACTGTTTTTT	CAISAGQGRTNEKLFF